The 28 T cell receptor beta chains presented below share a single source sample, sequenced in a study of neoadjuvant anti-PD-1 for oral cavity cancer. Produced via immunoSEQ multiplex PCR; TCRdb's table is partial and in-frame only. The data show around 7,000 clones, with less than 45% seen just once and 20% to 30% held by the top ten. This specimen was tumor tissue, taken before nivolumab (anti-PD-1) treatment. These TCRs come from a person aged 35-79 years with oral cavity squamous cell carcinoma.

The rearrangement joins TRBV7-2 to TRBJ1-5; D gene uncertain. Looked up from germline, CDR1 is SGHTA and CDR2 is FQGNSA. With 5 bases removed from V and 3 bases from J, the gap between germline ends came to 14 bases. The CDR3 runs 15 residues. The CDR3 reads CASSALGRNNQPQHF. The CDR3 DNA reads TGTGCCAGCAGCGCATTGGGCAGGAACAATCAGCCCCAGCATTTT.

The chain recombines TRBV11-3 with TRBJ1-6; TRBD1 matches 7 bases. The V and J ends lost 4 bases and 6 bases, in that order; junction bases with no gene match: 3. Germline V gives CDR1 SGHNT, CDR2 YENEEA. There are 14 residues in the CDR3. The CDR3 region is CASSSGTVNSPLHF. CDR3 bases: TGTGCCAGCAGCTCCGGGACAGTTAATTCACCCCTCCACTTT. The whole variable domain, filled in from reference TRBV11-3 and TRBJ1-6, reads EAGVVQSPRYKIIEKKQPVAFWCNPISGHNTLYWYLQNLGQGPELLIRYENEEAVDDSQLPKDRFSAERLKGVDSTLKIQPAELGDSAVYLCASSSGTVNSPLHFGNGTRLTVT.

The chain recombines TRBV10-3 with TRBJ2-5, with 10 bases that match TRBD1. In germline, CDR1 is ENHRY, CDR2 SYGVKD. V trimming: 5 bases; J trimming: 0 bases; junction bases outside the gene matches: 3. The CDR3 length is 15 residues. Here the CDR3 reads CAISSGQGDQETQYF. CDR3 bases: TGTGCCATCAGTTCTGGACAGGGGGACCAAGAGACCCAGTACTTC.

The J gene is TRBJ2-3, the V gene TRBV7-2, with 9 bases fitting TRBD2. The junction had 10 bases not matched to a gene; V was cut back by 7 bases and J by 2 bases. The germline V gene encodes CDR1 SGHTA and CDR2 FQGNSA. The CDR3 runs to 16 residues. The chain's CDR3 is CASTPTRGGLTDTQYF. CDR3 sequence (DNA): TGTGCCAGCACCCCGACGCGGGGGGGCCTCACAGATACGCAGTATTTT.

The chain uses TRBV6-6 and TRBJ2-7, with D unresolved. The CDR3 consists of 12 residues. Germline assignment: CDR1 MNHNY and CDR2 SVGAGI (reference sequence). The germline V and J ends were trimmed by 3 bases and 7 bases, with 10 bases remaining between them. This CDR3 is CASSYPTGEQYF. In DNA, the CDR3 is TGTGCCAGCAGTTATCCGACTGGGGAGCAGTACTTC.

This clone turned up a few times. The same CDR3 arises from other DNA sequences in this sample as well. This chain links TRBV18 with TRBJ2-7, with D maybe TRBD1 (6 bases). The CDR3 length is 13 residues. V lost 4 bases to trimming and J lost 6 bases, with 13 bases between them. Germline V gene data show CDR1 as KGHSH and CDR2 as LQKENI. As DNA, the CDR3 is TGTGCCAGCTCACTACAGGGCGTCGGCGAGCAGTACTTC. Encoded protein: CASSLQGVGEQYF.

The genes are TRBV25-1 and TRBJ1-2, with D hard to call. Germline CDR1 is MGHDK and CDR2 is SYGVNS. V was shortened by 2 bases and J by 6 bases, with 13 bases between the two germline ends. This CDR3 spans 14 amino acids. CDR3 in amino acids: CASSENLLLNGYTF. Here the CDR3 DNA reads TGTGCCAGCAGTGAAAATCTACTATTAAATGGCTACACCTTC.

J is TRBJ2-2 and V is TRBV5-4, with D unclear. Deletions cut 4 bases from V and 1 base from J, with 14 bases between. CDR1 SGHNT and CDR2 YYREEE come from the germline V gene (reference sequence). CDR3 length: 16 residues. The CDR3 DNA is TGTGCCAGCAGCCCCCACGGGCTAGAGAACACCGGGGAGCTGTTTTTT. Protein sequence: CASSPHGLENTGELFF.

Comment on this clone: Sequence at one end of the junction differs from germline and may be a read error. The J gene is TRBJ2-7, the V gene TRBV11-3, with TRBD1 matching 7 bases. CDR3 length equals 15 residues. CDR1 and CDR2 (germline): SGHNT, YENEEA. The CDR3 bases are TGTGCCAGCAGCCTAAGACAGGGCGGGTCCTCCGAGCAGTACTTC. Translated: CASSLRQGGSSEQYF.

The rearrangement joins TRBV19 to TRBJ2-7, with D perhaps matching TRBD1 (7 bases). CDR1 is LNHDA and CDR2 is SQIVND in the germline V gene (reference sequence). Trimming took off 7 bases at V and 7 bases at J, with 17 bases between the two ends. This CDR3 contains 13 residues. The CDR3 DNA reads as TGTGCCAGTAAGGAGGGGGCGCGGCATGAGCAGTACTTC. Protein: CASKEGARHEQYF.

V is TRBV27 and J is TRBJ1-1, with D hard to call. V was cut by 7 bases and J by 1 base, with 19 bases left in between. Germline V gene data show CDR1 as MNHEY and CDR2 as SMNVEV (reference sequence). The CDR3 has 16 residues. The CDR3 nucleotides are TGTGCCAGCAACCCTCTACCCTGGGCGGCGAACACTGAAGCTTTCTTT. The encoded protein is CASNPLPWAANTEAFF.

This sequence joins TRBV4-1 and TRBJ2-5, with 10 bases lining up with TRBD2. Unmatched junction bases numbered 3, after V lost 1 base and J lost 7 bases. The CDR3 consists of 14 residues. In germline, CDR1 is MGHRA, CDR2 YSYEKL. CDR3 coding DNA: TGCGCCAGCAGCCAAGTCGCTAGCGGGGGGACCCAGTACTTC. It specifies CASSQVASGGTQYF.

V and J are TRBV29-1 and TRBJ1-5; D unclear. Trimming pared 7 bases from V and 2 bases from J, leaving 18 bases between. The germline gives CDR1 SQVTM, CDR2 ANQGSEA. The CDR3 sequence is 15 residues long. CDR3 nucleotide sequence: TGCAGCGCTTCCAATGGTGCCGGCCGCAATCAGCCCCAGCATTTT. Its protein is CSASNGAGRNQPQHF.

The sample holds a few counts of this clone. J is TRBJ2-3 and V is TRBV2, with a possible D match to TRBD2 (5 bases). In germline, CDR1 is SNHLY, CDR2 FYNNEI. V gave up 6 bases and J gave up 2 bases, with 9 bases separating them. CDR3 size: 13 residues. The DNA of the CDR3 is TGTGCCAGCAGCGGGGAGACCACAGATACGCAGTATTTT. It translates to CASSGETTDTQYF.

This clone was detected once. The V call is TRBV4-3, the J call TRBJ2-7, with 7 nucleotides matching TRBD2. The CDR3 is 14 amino acids. Germline CDR1 reads LGHNA; CDR2 reads YSLEER. The junction had 5 bases not matched to a gene; V was cut back by 0 bases and J by 6 bases. This CDR3 is CASSQDLERGEQYF. DNA of the CDR3: TGCGCCAGCAGCCAAGATTTAGAGCGGGGCGAGCAGTACTTC.

This clone is medium-sized within its sample. The V call is TRBV6-6, the J call TRBJ2-7; TRBD2 aligns across 11 bases. V trimming: 7 bases; J trimming: 0 bases; junction bases outside the gene matches: 8. This CDR3 comprises 16 residues. Germline V gives CDR1 MNHNY, CDR2 SVGAGI (reference sequence). The CDR3 region has the DNA TGTGCCAGCAAGGGGACTAGCGGTGCCGGCTCCTACGAGCAGTACTTC. Its translation is CASKGTSGAGSYEQYF.

The chain is built from TRBV7-8 and TRBJ1-6, with D tentatively TRBD1 (6 bases). In germline, CDR1 is SGHVS, CDR2 FQNEAQ. Trimming removed 2 bases at V and 9 bases at J, with 23 bases between. The CDR3 is made up of 18 amino acids. CDR3 region: CASSLISPGAPASSPLHF. DNA of the CDR3: TGTGCCAGCAGCTTAATTTCCCCAGGGGCCCCGGCGTCTTCACCCCTCCACTTT.

The chain recombines TRBV6-1 with TRBJ2-2; 7 bases map to TRBD2. Germline CDR1 and CDR2: MNHNS and SASEGT. The CDR3 spans 19 residues. Trimming at V came to 2 bases and at J to 1 base, leaving 13 bases not matched to a gene. CDR3 protein: CASSELPSGALGNTGELFF. CDR3 coding DNA: TGTGCCAGCAGTGAACTGCCCAGCGGGGCCCTTGGGAACACCGGGGAGCTGTTTTTT.

The V call is TRBV18, the J call TRBJ2-7; D unclear. V was clipped by 1 base and J by 1 base, with 5 bases between them. CDR3 length equals 13 residues. Germline V gives CDR1 KGHSH, CDR2 LQKENI. The CDR3 loop is CASSPLGSYEQYF. For the CDR3, the DNA is TGTGCCAGCTCACCACTTGGATCCTACGAGCAGTACTTC.

The table lists this clone with a count of one. The chain combines TRBV27 with TRBJ1-1, with TRBD1 matching over 7 bases. The CDR3 covers 15 residues. V was pared by 6 bases and J by 4 bases, with 11 bases of the junction left unmatched. Germline values: CDR1 MNHEY, CDR2 SMNVEV (reference sequence). The CDR3, as DNA: TGTGCCAGCAGGCCACCGACAGGGATTGGCACTGAAGCTTTCTTT. This gives the protein CASRPPTGIGTEAFF.

V is TRBV2 and J is TRBJ1-6; D remains unclear. CDR3 length: 13 amino acids. Germline V gene lookup returns CDR1 SNHLY and CDR2 FYNNEI. V shed 6 bases and J shed 7 bases, with 10 bases lying between them. The CDR3 DNA reads TGTGCCAGCAGCCGGGATCGAAATTCACCCCTCCACTTT. Translated, it gives CASSRDRNSPLHF.

J is TRBJ1-5 and V is TRBV6-1; 7 nucleotides align to TRBD1. Trimming at V came to 6 bases and at J to 4 bases, leaving 6 bases not matched to a gene. In germline, CDR1 is MNHNS, CDR2 SASEGT. This CDR3 is 14 amino acids long. In DNA form, the CDR3 reads TGTGCCAGCAGACGGACAGGCAGGAATCAGCCCCAGCATTTT. Amino acid sequence: CASRRTGRNQPQHF.

The chain joins TRBV19 to TRBJ2-6, with 9 bases lining up with TRBD1. The V gene end was trimmed by 6 bases and the J gene end by 2 bases; junction bases not matched to a gene: 11. The germline gives CDR1 LNHDA, CDR2 SQIVND (reference sequence). This CDR3 contains 18 residues. The CDR3 DNA reads as TGTGCCAGTAGCCGAAGGGACAGGGTGACGGCTGGGGCCAACGTCCTGACTTTC. Protein sequence: CASSRRDRVTAGANVLTF.

The chain joins TRBV11-2 to TRBJ2-7, with 7 bases that match TRBD1. Trimming removed 6 bases from V and 3 bases from J; junction bases left unmatched: 11. Germline CDR1 and CDR2: SGHAT and FQNNGV. The CDR3 runs 15 residues. CDR3 sequence reads: CASRDRQGVGYEQYF. CDR3 nucleotide sequence: TGTGCCAGCAGGGACAGACAGGGAGTAGGCTACGAGCAGTACTTC.

This clone was seen a few times. The V gene is TRBV2, the J gene TRBJ1-2; maybe TRBD1 (5 bases). This CDR3 has 13 residues. Germline CDR1 is SNHLY and CDR2 is FYNNEI. V was trimmed by 5 bases and J by 3 bases, leaving 10 bases between them. DNA for the CDR3: TGTGCCAGCAGTCCTGGGGCAGACTATGGCTACACCTTC. Its protein is CASSPGADYGYTF.

This clone was seen more than once but under ten times. The V call is TRBV5-1, the J call TRBJ2-1; D gene uncertain. Germline V gene lookup returns CDR1 SGHRS and CDR2 YFSETQ. This CDR3 is 12 amino acids long. V was pared by 4 bases and J by 7 bases, with 9 bases between. CDR3 coding DNA: TGCGCCAGCAGCCAGACCTGGAATGAGCAGTTCTTC. Translation gives CASSQTWNEQFF.

Comments on this clone: One junction end does not reproduce the germline sequence, and a read error may be involved. The rearrangement joins TRBV10-2 to TRBJ1-6; D is possibly TRBD1 (5 bases). This CDR3 contains 15 residues. Per germline, CDR1 WSHSY and CDR2 SAAADI. The CDR3 reads CASTEGTDYNSPLHF. DNA for the CDR3: TGCGCCAGCACTGAGGGGACCGACTATAATTCACCCCTCCACTTT.

This clone was detected a few times. V is TRBV6-4 and J is TRBJ2-1, with 9 nucleotides matching TRBD1. CDR1 and CDR2 (germline): MRHNA, SNTAGT. This CDR3 has 16 residues. After removal of 3 bases from V and 7 bases from J, the junction contained 10 bases not matched to a gene. CDR3 residues: CASSERGGQGGNEQFF. CDR3 bases: TGTGCCAGCAGTGAGAGAGGGGGACAGGGTGGGAATGAGCAGTTCTTC.